The rows below give T cell receptor beta chains drawn from one sample of a study of spatial heterogeneity in lung cancer. TCRdb processed the 5' RACE reads anew with MiXCR; each CDR3 protein has one entry. Of approximately 25,000 distinct CDR3 sequences in the sample, around 7% were seen once. The sample here was PBMCs, taken at surgery. The receptors were gathered from a male donor with early-stage non-small cell lung cancer. CDR3s include the opening cysteine and the closing phenylalanine or tryptophan. A D gene is named only where the DNA matches it firmly. Clone size, where shown, is once, few, many, or a class for clones that have expanded.

CASSQNRGRGAFF TGTGCCAGCAGTCAAAACAGGGGCCGGGGAGCTTTCTTT TRBV28 TRBD1 TRBJ1-1 many
CASSDPALNTEAFF TGTGCCAGCAGTGATCCAGCCTTGAACACTGAAGCTTTCTTT TRBV2 NA TRBJ1-1 many
CASRTGESQETQYF TGTGCCAGCAGAACAGGGGAATCGCAAGAGACCCAGTACTTC TRBV6-6 TRBD1 TRBJ2-5 few
CASSLGDIYQPQHF TGTGCCAGCAGTCTCGGGGACATCTATCAGCCCCAGCATTTT TRBV12-3/TRBV12-4 NA TRBJ1-5 NA
CASSQETPKSNIQYF TGTGCCAGCAGCCAAGAAACGCCCAAGTCAAACATTCAGTACTTC TRBV3-1 NA TRBJ2-4 many
CASSIVLSDGRDYTF TGTGCCAGTAGTATAGTACTGTCGGACGGGCGTGACTACACCTTC TRBV19 NA TRBJ1-2 NA
CASSQNPAGSSYNEQFF TGTGCCAGCAGCCAAAACCCAGCGGGGAGCTCCTACAATGAGCAGTTCTTC TRBV3-1 TRBD2 TRBJ2-1 many
CASSLATRKTQYF TGTGCCAGCAGCTTAGCCACCAGGAAGACCCAGTACTTC TRBV7-2 NA TRBJ2-5 NA
CASSTGTSGRPTQYF TGTGCCAGTAGTACCGGGACTAGCGGGAGGCCGACCCAGTACTTC TRBV19 TRBD2 TRBJ2-5 NA
CASSWDQMNTEAFF TGTGCCAGCAGTTGGGACCAGATGAACACTGAAGCTTTCTTT TRBV28 NA TRBJ1-1 few
CASSLRTDSSGNTIYF TGCGCCAGCAGCTTGAGGACGGATTCCTCTGGAAACACCATATATTTT TRBV5-1 NA TRBJ1-3 many
CASSVTQGYTGELFF TGTGCCAGCAGCGTCACGCAGGGATATACCGGGGAGCTGTTTTTT TRBV9 NA TRBJ2-2 NA
CSARKTSVQETQYF TGCAGTGCTCGAAAGACTAGCGTCCAAGAGACCCAGTACTTC TRBV20-1 TRBD2 TRBJ2-5 many
CASKGSPGQPQHF TGTGCCAGCAAAGGATCCCCGGGTCAGCCCCAGCATTTT TRBV12-3/TRBV12-4 NA TRBJ1-5 few
CASSARETNQETQYF TGTGCCAGCAGCGCCCGCGAGACGAACCAAGAGACCCAGTACTTC TRBV7-9 NA TRBJ2-5 NA
CASSPIPQTTTNEKLFF TGTGCCAGCAGCCCAATCCCCCAGACAACAACTAATGAAAAACTGTTTTTT TRBV7-2 NA TRBJ1-4 many
CASSDPSSLRTGELFF TGTGCCAGCAGTGACCCTTCTAGTTTACGCACCGGGGAGCTGTTTTTT TRBV2 NA TRBJ2-2 many
CASSRIRDGSYEQYF TGTGCCAGCAGCCGCATTAGGGACGGCTCCTACGAGCAGTACTTC TRBV3-1 NA TRBJ2-7 few
CASSPQSQGFYGYTF TGTGCCAGCAGCCCCCAGAGCCAGGGGTTCTATGGCTACACCTTC TRBV28 NA TRBJ1-2 many
CATLPGLAGTGELFF TGTGCCACCTTACCGGGACTAGCGGGTACCGGGGAGCTGTTTTTT TRBV10-3 TRBD2 TRBJ2-2 NA
CASSRSGTYLPGEQFF TGTGCCAGCAGTCGGAGCGGGACCTATTTACCGGGGGAGCAGTTCTTC TRBV6-5 TRBD2 TRBJ2-1 NA
CASTPGPFQPQHF TGCGCCAGCACCCCAGGACCTTTCCAGCCCCAGCATTTT TRBV10-2 NA TRBJ1-5 few
CASSQQGGNQPQHF TGTGCCAGCAGCCAACAGGGGGGCAATCAGCCCCAGCATTTT TRBV3-1 TRBD1 TRBJ1-5 many
CASSYGVSAYEQYF TGTGCCAGCAGTTACGGGGTCAGCGCCTACGAGCAGTACTTC TRBV6-5 NA TRBJ2-7 few
CASSPPGGTYGYTF TGTGCCAGCAGTCCCCCGGGGGGGACCTATGGCTACACCTTC TRBV28 NA TRBJ1-2 many
CASSLERRGNEQFF TGTGCCAGCAGCTTAGAAAGGCGGGGCAATGAGCAGTTCTTC TRBV7-8 NA TRBJ2-1 medium-sized